The 3 T cell receptor beta chains below all came from one sample that was sequenced in a study of beta chain features in type 1 diabetes (dated by TCRdb to between 2017 and 2018). Study-wide conclusions, independent of this receptor: Type 1 diabetes patients showed a moderate but significant shortening of TCRB CDR3 length in all four CD4+ subsets.

These receptors are not linked to any known antigen. Library preparation employed the immunoSEQ multiplex PCR assay. The entire isolated RNA was reverse transcribed using the High Capacity cDNA Reverse Transcription Kit, and thus expressed TCRB transcripts were sequenced. Imported from immuneACCESS, the table was reduced by TCRdb to in-frame sequences with V and J called. These copies leave out some clones; in studies compared against another copy, an unresolved V gene accounts for under half, and the cause of the remainder is not known. This sample gives around 250,000 clones in total; approximately 24% of them show up just once. Of the sample, around 0.013% falls within the top ten clones. The specimen was naive CD4+ T cells from blood. What this sample's cell subset or site label stands for: true naive CD4+ T cells. These receptors were collected from a woman aged 25 to 39 with type 1 diabetes.

This clone has just a few counts. The chain links TRBV10-3 to TRBJ2-5; maybe TRBD1 (5 bases). The V end lost 7 bases, the J end lost 5 bases, and 14 bases lay between the germline ends. Looked up from germline, CDR1 is ENHRY and CDR2 is SYGVKD. This CDR3 has 13 amino acids. The CDR3 bases are TGTGCCATCATGAAAGGGGAAGGGGAGACCCAGTACTTC. As protein: CAIMKGEGETQYF.

The V and J genes are TRBV18 and TRBJ2-2; no reliable D call. Germline V gene lookup returns CDR1 KGHSH and CDR2 LQKENI. The CDR3 has 18 residues. Trimming cost V 1 base and J 4 bases, with 19 bases left between them. The DNA for the CDR3 is TGTGCCAGCTCACCACAAGGCGTAAGGATAGCTGTCACCGGGGAGCTGTTTTTT. Protein product: CASSPQGVRIAVTGELFF.

The table lists this clone with a few counts. V gene TRBV5-1 combines with J gene TRBJ1-5; no clear D. Trimming stripped 1 base from V and 6 bases from J, with 14 bases between. The CDR3 runs to 15 residues. Germline CDR1 reads SGHRS; CDR2 reads YFSETQ. In DNA, the CDR3 is TGCGCCAGCAGCTTGACGAACGAGGCTTTTCAGCCCCAGCATTTT. Amino acid sequence: CASSLTNEAFQPQHF.